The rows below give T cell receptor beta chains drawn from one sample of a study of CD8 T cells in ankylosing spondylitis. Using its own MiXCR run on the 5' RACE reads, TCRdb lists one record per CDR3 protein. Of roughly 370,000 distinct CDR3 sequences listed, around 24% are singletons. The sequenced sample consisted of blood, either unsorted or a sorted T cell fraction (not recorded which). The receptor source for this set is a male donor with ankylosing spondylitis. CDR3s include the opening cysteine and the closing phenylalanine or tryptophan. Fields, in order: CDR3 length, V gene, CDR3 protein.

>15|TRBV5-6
CASSYGDRDTGELFF
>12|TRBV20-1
CSAREGGREQFF
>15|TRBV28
CASSSNRDSRETQYF
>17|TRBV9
CASSEGLAGGFSGELFF
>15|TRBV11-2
CASSLAGKLSYEQYF
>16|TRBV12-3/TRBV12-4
CASLLRIPGGTGELFF
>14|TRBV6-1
CASTSSSGVEGYTF
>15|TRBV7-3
CASSLGAGNNYGYTF
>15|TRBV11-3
CASSLDPASGLEQFF
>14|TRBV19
CASSISGGNQPQHF
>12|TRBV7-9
CASSSSRDRVRF
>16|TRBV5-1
CASSLDLPAGANVLTF
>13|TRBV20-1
CSALPNTYNEQFF
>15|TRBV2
CASSEPRSSYNEQFF
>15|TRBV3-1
CASSQDTGGKTEAFF
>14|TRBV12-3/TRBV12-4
CASRTTTGRQPQHF
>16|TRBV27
CASSSTASATLVGQFF
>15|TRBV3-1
CASSQVLRPWGGYTF
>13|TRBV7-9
CASSTTGGSPLHF
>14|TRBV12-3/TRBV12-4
CASSLRRVFYEQYF
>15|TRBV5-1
CASSPAMVRENEQFF
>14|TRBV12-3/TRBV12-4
CASSIRRTLNEQYF
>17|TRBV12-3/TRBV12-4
CASSFEGLDRGQEPQHF
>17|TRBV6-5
CASSYSWSPISTDTQYF
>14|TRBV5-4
CASSLGHHQETQYF
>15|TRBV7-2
CASSFQAGGTGEQYF
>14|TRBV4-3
CASSQDINTDTQYF
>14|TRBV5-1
CASSRNRVGTEAFF
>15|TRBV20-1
CSASTSGTYTGELFF
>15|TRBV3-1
CASSGRASGRDEQFF
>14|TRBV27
CASSLFQGSGEQYF
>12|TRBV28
CASKSGADTQYF
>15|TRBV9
CASSVTGLRTDTQYF
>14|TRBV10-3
CAITRAIFADEQYF
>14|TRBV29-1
CSVAEGVSGETQYF
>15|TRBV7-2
CASSLEGRRNTEAFF
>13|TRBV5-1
CASSLVAKAEAFF
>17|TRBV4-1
CASSQVKAASPTDTQYF
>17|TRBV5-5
CASSLTYSAWDSYEQYF
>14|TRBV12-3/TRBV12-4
CASSSYLNTGELFF
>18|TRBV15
CATSRDWRVAGRGETQYF
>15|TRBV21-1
CASSLLAGKYNEQFF
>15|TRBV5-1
CASSPRGVSTDTQYF
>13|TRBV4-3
CASSLRGLYEQYF